What follows are 12 T cell receptor beta chains derived from one specimen sequenced in a study of blood T cell repertoires in COVID-19. Only in-frame clones appear in the TCRdb table, and some are missing; sequencing was by immunoSEQ multiplex PCR. This sample has about 220,000 clones, with approximately 80% found just once. Sequencing used peripheral blood. These receptors all stem from a man aged 25-45 years with active or convalescent COVID-19.

The rearrangement links TRBV27 to TRBJ1-5; 7 positions agree with TRBD1. Germline V gene lookup returns CDR1 MNHEY and CDR2 SMNVEV (reference sequence). The CDR3 spans 15 residues. V was pared by 6 bases and J by 0 bases, with 5 bases of the junction left unmatched. The CDR3 nucleotides read TGTGCCAGCAGAGACAGGGCTTATAGCAATCAGCCCCAGCATTTT. Its protein product is CASRDRAYSNQPQHF.

The V and J genes are TRBV5-4 and TRBJ2-1; 8 nucleotides match TRBD2. This CDR3 contains 15 residues. V shed 0 bases and J 4 bases; nucleotides not matched to a gene: 3. Germline V lookup: CDR1 SGHNT, CDR2 YYREEE (reference sequence). The CDR3 DNA is TGTGCCAGCAGCTTGGCGGGGGGGCTGTACAATGAGCAGTTCTTC. Its translation is CASSLAGGLYNEQFF.

This rearrangement joins TRBV2 to TRBJ2-1; TRBD1 is a possible D gene (7 bases). The CDR3 runs to 14 residues. Germline CDR1 and CDR2: SNHLY and FYNNEI. Deletions cut 7 bases from V and 7 bases from J, with 17 bases between. CDR3 coding DNA: TGTGCCAGCATCCTTGGCAGGGGGGTAAATGAGCAGTTCTTC. Amino acid sequence: CASILGRGVNEQFF.

The rearrangement links TRBV28 to TRBJ1-1; no clear D gene. Germline values: CDR1 MDHEN, CDR2 SYDVKM. The V gene lost 5 bases and the J gene lost 0 bases, with 13 bases spanning the gap. The CDR3 length is 15 residues. The chain's CDR3 is CASSLPTVMNTEAFF. The CDR3 bases are TGTGCCAGCAGTCTCCCGACTGTCATGAACACTGAAGCTTTCTTT.

This sequence joins TRBV4-1 and TRBJ1-3; D remains unclear. Germline CDR1 is MGHRA and CDR2 is YSYEKL. V lost 7 bases and J lost 8, with 18 bases in between. CDR3 length: 14 residues. CDR3 nucleotides: TGCGCCAGCAAAGTGACGGCTAGGGAGCACACCATATATTTT. This gives the protein CASKVTAREHTIYF.

This chain links TRBV29-1 with TRBJ2-4; no definite D call. V lost 3 bases and J 0 bases, leaving 15 bases between the germline ends. From germline, CDR1 is SQVTM and CDR2 ANQGSEA. This CDR3 comprises 16 residues. CDR3 loop: CSVEPPEFLAKNIQYF. CDR3 in DNA: TGCAGCGTTGAGCCCCCTGAGTTCTTAGCCAAAAACATTCAGTACTTC.

V gene TRBV30 combines with J gene TRBJ1-2; 8 nucleotides align to TRBD1. J lost 4 bases, V lost 4 bases, and 5 bases had no gene match. This CDR3 has 13 amino acids. Germline V CDR1 and CDR2: GTSNPN, SVGIG (reference sequence). The CDR3 spells CAWNRDRPYGYTF. The CDR3 DNA reads TGTGCCTGGAACCGGGACAGGCCCTATGGCTACACCTTC.

This clone was counted a few times. CDR3 sequence (DNA): TGTGCCAGCAGTGAACAGTTGTATAGCAATCAGCCCCAGCATTTT. Translated: CASSEQLYSNQPQHF. V is TRBV2 and J is TRBJ1-5; D unresolved. The CDR3 runs 15 residues. Germline V CDR1 and CDR2: SNHLY, FYNNEI. Trimming removed 2 bases from V and 0 bases from J, with 8 bases in between.

Only one count was recorded for this clone. The chain employs TRBV11-2 and TRBJ2-1, with 11 nucleotides matching TRBD2. This CDR3 has 16 amino acids. J gave up 5 bases and V 6 bases, and 9 bases lay outside the gene matches. Looked up from germline, CDR1 is SGHAT and CDR2 is FQNNGV. The chain's CDR3 is CASRPTSGSGHNEQFF. The CDR3 DNA reads as TGTGCCAGCAGACCAACTAGCGGGAGCGGCCACAATGAGCAGTTCTTC.

This clone was counted only a few times. The V and J genes are TRBV24-1 and TRBJ2-1; TRBD1 aligns across 7 bases. The V gene's germline CDR1 is KGHDR and CDR2 SFDVKD. V lost 4 bases to trimming and J lost 6 bases; unmatched junction nucleotides: 5. This CDR3 has 14 residues. The CDR3 is CATSERTGPNEQFF. For the CDR3, the DNA is TGTGCCACCAGTGAACGGACAGGACCCAATGAGCAGTTCTTC.

This sequence joins TRBV30 and TRBJ2-3, with D perhaps TRBD2 (6 bases). V lost 0 bases to trimming and J lost 2 bases, with 12 bases between them. CDR3 length: 15 residues. CDR1 GTSNPN and CDR2 SVGIG come from the germline V gene (reference sequence). CDR3 in amino acids: CAWSVGTGNTDTQYF. The DNA of the CDR3 is TGTGCCTGGAGTGTGGGGACTGGGAACACAGATACGCAGTATTTT.

The chain couples TRBV4-1 to TRBJ1-4; tentative D call: TRBD1 (6 bases). The CDR3 consists of 17 residues. Germline V CDR1 and CDR2: MGHRA, YSYEKL. The germline V and J ends were trimmed by 0 bases and 4 bases, with 15 bases remaining between them. CDR3 protein: CASSQDLGGTYNEKLFF. The CDR3 DNA reads as TGCGCCAGCAGCCAAGATTTAGGGGGTACCTATAATGAAAAACTGTTTTTT.